The clone carrying this T cell receptor (beta chain) was observed many times. Its specificity is unknown. The library labeled individual cDNA molecules by adding unique molecular identifiers to them. TCRdb passed the RACE reads through MiXCR, listing each CDR3 protein once. This table has tens of thousands of distinct CDR3 sequences, 3.3% appearing once. CDR3 length: 15 residues. With 4 bases clipped from V and 4 bases from J, the junction kept 6 bases outside the gene matches. Per germline, CDR1 LGHDT and CDR2 YNNKEL (reference sequence). Sample time point: patch test 2, 6 weeks after DPC sensitization. Described treatment: therapeutic diphenylcyclopropenone sensitization with weekly scalp DPC. This record comes from a study of human T cells and chemical hapten exposure. Across the whole study: Patch tests delivered 0.01% DPC to the upper back and were evaluated at 6 days.

Study outcomes and limitations: Once DPC sensitization occurred, TCRs above 1 in 1000 frequency showed no change.

The source of this sequence is a man aged 35 to 55 with alopecia areata. Some clones in this sample may be carry-over from other donors' samples. The specimen comprised whole blood, sampled in connection with sensitization to the hapten diphenylcyclopropenone (DPC). The V gene is TRBV3-1, the J gene TRBJ2-7, with 11 bases lining up with TRBD2. The CDR3 sequence: CASSLPGTSGYEQYF. The CDR3 DNA reads as TGTGCCAGCAGCCTCCCTGGGACTAGCGGATACGAGCAGTACTTC.